Presented here are 20 T cell receptor beta chains from one specimen sequenced in a study of shared clonotypes between healthy human individuals (TCRdb year 2020). Libraries came from the immunoSEQ multiplex PCR assay. Entries here come from immuneACCESS through TCRdb and include only in-frame sequences with V and J called. Some clones fail to appear in such tables; in the studies checked, an unresolved V gene covers under half of the shortfall, and the cause of the remainder is unknown. Across this sample there are around 240,000 clones, with 60% to 80% seen only once. Around 10% of the sample belongs to the ten largest clones. Sequenced input: memory CD4+ T cells sorted from blood. This specimen's cell subset or site label, per the study, means: CD45RA-negative fraction. Every receptor here comes from a man aged 30-40 years in good health.

The J gene is TRBJ1-1, the V gene TRBV12-5, with a tentative D call TRBD1 (6 bases). Germline-derived CDR1 and CDR2 are LGHNT and FRNRAP. V lost 6 bases to trimming and J lost 0 bases, with 11 bases between them. This CDR3 has 14 residues. The CDR3 DNA is TGTGCTAGTGGAAGGGGGGACATGAACACTGAAGCTTTCTTT. Amino acid sequence: CASGRGDMNTEAFF. Variable domain in full (rest from reference TRBV12-5 and TRBJ1-1): DARVTQTPRHKVTEMGQEVTMRCQPILGHNTVFWYRQTMMQGLELLAYFRNRAPLDDSGMPKDRFSAEMPDATLATLKIQPSEPRDSAVYFCASGRGDMNTEAFFGQGTRLTVV.

This sequence joins TRBV7-9 and TRBJ2-1, with D hard to call. Per germline, CDR1 SEHNR and CDR2 FQNEAQ (reference sequence). The germline V and J ends were trimmed by 3 bases and 5 bases, with 8 bases remaining between them. This CDR3 spans 13 amino acids. In DNA form, the CDR3 reads TGTGCCAGCAGCTTTTCCAGTAACAATGAGCAGTTCTTC. Its protein is CASSFSSNNEQFF.

V and J are TRBV19 and TRBJ1-3, with 7 nucleotides matching TRBD1. Unmatched junction bases numbered 3, after V lost 3 bases and J lost 4 bases. The CDR3 covers 14 residues. Germline CDR1 is LNHDA and CDR2 is SQIVND (reference sequence). The CDR3 reads CASSIATGGNTIYF. The CDR3 region has the DNA TGTGCCAGTAGTATCGCGACAGGGGGAAACACCATATATTTT.

The CDR3 coding sequence is TGTGCCAGCAGTGTAGACCGAAATCAGCCCCAGCATTTT. This translates into CASSVDRNQPQHF. The V gene is TRBV2, the J gene TRBJ1-5, with D unresolved. Germline CDR1 is SNHLY and CDR2 is FYNNEI. With 4 bases removed from V and 4 bases from J, the gap between germline ends came to 8 bases. The CDR3 loop spans 13 amino acids.

V gene TRBV5-5 combines with J gene TRBJ2-1, with TRBD2 as a possible D gene (5 bases). V was cut by 6 bases and J by 0 bases, with 13 bases left in between. The CDR3 runs to 15 residues. The germline CDR1 and CDR2 sequences are SGHKS and YYEKEE (reference sequence). DNA for the CDR3: TGTGCCAGCACTAGGGTGGAGGACTCCTACAATGAGCAGTTCTTC. It is translated as CASTRVEDSYNEQFF.

The J gene is TRBJ2-5, the V gene TRBV29-1; 7 nucleotides match TRBD2. This CDR3 is 16 amino acids long. V was pared by 0 bases and J by 3 bases, with 10 bases of the junction left unmatched. CDR1 SQVTM and CDR2 ANQGSEA come from the germline V gene. Here the CDR3 reads CSVEDRGGRGKETQYF. The CDR3 bases are TGCAGCGTTGAAGATCGGGGAGGGCGTGGAAAAGAGACCCAGTACTTC.

This clone was counted a few times. This clone may be a read error of a much larger clone one base away. The V gene is TRBV25-1, the J gene TRBJ2-5; TRBD1 might be the D (6 bases). Germline-derived CDR1 and CDR2 are MGHDK and SYGVNS. V lost 5 bases to trimming and J lost 5 bases, with 6 bases between them. The CDR3 extends over 11 amino acids. The CDR3 DNA is TGTGCCAGCAGTCAGGGGGAGACCCAGTACTTC. This translates into CASSQGETQYF.

This clone was recorded a few times. The CDR3 sequence is CASSPVRGRQGVVGELFF. The CDR3 coding sequence is TGTGCCAGCAGCCCAGTTCGTGGTAGACAGGGGGTCGTCGGGGAGCTGTTTTTT. The V call is TRBV4-2, the J call TRBJ2-2; 9 positions match TRBD1. The germline V gene has CDR1 LGHNA and CDR2 YNFKEQ. The length of the CDR3 is 18 residues. V was pared by 4 bases and J by 7 bases, with 16 bases of the junction left unmatched.

This clone was detected a few times. J is TRBJ1-2 and V is TRBV7-8; D remains ambiguous. Looked up from germline, CDR1 is SGHVS and CDR2 is FQNEAQ. The CDR3 covers 13 residues. V lost 1 base and J 4 bases, leaving 7 bases between the germline ends. CDR3 region: CASSLGRIYGYTF. DNA of the CDR3: TGTGCCAGCAGCTTAGGACGGATCTATGGCTACACCTTC.

V and J are TRBV10-1 and TRBJ1-5; TRBD1 matches at 12 bases. The CDR3 sequence is 17 residues long. The V segment lost 11 bases and the J segment 6 bases; nucleotides outside the gene matches: 17. Per the germline V gene, CDR1 is WNHNN and CDR2 is SYGVQD (reference sequence). CDR3 DNA: TGCGCCCGACAATCCGGGACAGGGGGCCAAGGGATTCAGCCCCAGCATTTT. Its protein product is CARQSGTGGQGIQPQHF.

The rearrangement joins TRBV15 to TRBJ2-5, with 11 bases lining up with TRBD1. This CDR3 comprises 15 residues. Germline trimming cut 2 bases from V and 7 bases from J; bases unmatched to any gene: 6. CDR1 LNHNV and CDR2 YYDKDF come from the germline V gene (reference sequence). DNA of the CDR3: TGTGCCACCAGCAGACCCACCGGGACAGGGGGGACCCAGTACTTC. This codes for CATSRPTGTGGTQYF. The full variable domain, with the rest looked up from reference TRBV15 and TRBJ2-5, is DAMVIQNPRYQVTQFGKPVTLSCSQTLNHNVMYWYQQKSSQAPKLLFHYYDKDFNNEADTPDNFQSRRPNTSFCFLDIRSPGLGDTAMYLCATSRPTGTGGTQYFGPGTRLLVL.

In this sample, this clone turned up many times. V is TRBV27 and J is TRBJ1-2; TRBD1 is a possible D gene (5 bases). The CDR3 extends over 15 amino acids. Trimming took off 5 bases at V and 5 bases at J, with 18 bases between the two ends. Germline V gene sequence: CDR1 MNHEY, CDR2 SMNVEV (reference sequence). The CDR3, as DNA: TGTGCCAGCAGTCTTTGGGCTACAGGTGGATATGGCTACACCTTC. It encodes CASSLWATGGYGYTF.

The chain joins TRBV5-6 to TRBJ1-5; perhaps TRBD1 as D (5 bases). The CDR3 has 15 residues. V lost 3 bases and J 3 bases, leaving 13 bases between the germline ends. Germline V gene data show CDR1 as SGHDT and CDR2 as YYEEEE. The CDR3 region is CASSWGGGVNQPQHF. The CDR3 DNA is TGTGCCAGCAGCTGGGGCGGTGGGGTCAATCAGCCCCAGCATTTT.

In the case of this clone: A read error may explain this, as a much larger clone is one base away. Other DNA sequences in the sample encode the same CDR3. The chain recombines TRBV5-4 with TRBJ2-3; TRBD2 agrees at 15 bases. The length of the CDR3 is 16 residues. Germline CDR1 and CDR2: SGHNT and YYREEE (reference sequence). For the CDR3, the DNA is TGTGCCAGCAGCCTCCGGACTAGCGGGAGGGAGGATACACAGTATTTT. The encoded protein is CASSLRTSGREDTQYF.

The V gene is TRBV9, the J gene TRBJ2-1; 13 nucleotides agree with TRBD2. V dropped 4 bases and J dropped 9; count of bases not matched to a gene: 7. The CDR3 spans 15 residues. The V gene's germline CDR1 is SGDLS and CDR2 YYNGEE. The CDR3 sequence: CASSFGLAGEVEQFF. Here the CDR3 DNA reads TGTGCCAGCAGCTTCGGACTAGCGGGAGAAGTTGAGCAGTTCTTC.

The V call is TRBV5-1, the J call TRBJ2-4; D gene unclear. Germline CDR1 and CDR2: SGHRS and YFSETQ. V lost 0 bases, J lost 7 bases, and 8 bases lay in between. This CDR3 spans 13 amino acids. The CDR3 DNA is TGCGCCAGCAGCTTGGAGATCGGGAACATTCAGTACTTC. Amino acids: CASSLEIGNIQYF.

The chain is built from TRBV7-9 and TRBJ2-7; 7 positions match TRBD1. The CDR3 runs to 17 residues. V shed 2 bases and J 2 bases; nucleotides not matched to a gene: 12. Germline-derived CDR1 and CDR2 are SEHNR and FQNEAQ (reference sequence). The CDR3 region has the DNA TGTGCCAGCAGCTTAAAAGGGGATTTGACAGGGACCTACGAGCAGTACTTC. It encodes CASSLKGDLTGTYEQYF.

J is TRBJ2-5 and V is TRBV5-4; 11 bases are shared with TRBD1. The CDR3 consists of 16 residues. The germline V gene encodes CDR1 SGHNT and CDR2 YYREEE (reference sequence). V trimming: 0 bases; J trimming: 0 bases; junction bases outside the gene matches: 1. In DNA, the CDR3 is TGTGCCAGCAGCTTGGGGGACAGGGGGTACCAAGAGACCCAGTACTTC. Translating gives CASSLGDRGYQETQYF.

This clone was observed a single time. The gene calls are TRBV7-2 and TRBJ2-1, with a weak D call TRBD1 (6 bases). Trimming cost V 5 bases and J 7 bases, with 12 bases left between them. CDR1 is SGHTA, CDR2 FQGNSA, per germline. The CDR3 spans 13 residues. CDR3 residues: CASSPDRQNEQFF. CDR3 DNA: TGTGCCAGCAGCCCCGACAGGCAGAATGAGCAGTTCTTC.

V and J are TRBV28 and TRBJ2-7; maybe TRBD2 (5 bases). V gave up 3 bases and J gave up 3 bases, with 12 bases separating them. Germline CDR1 MDHEN, CDR2 SYDVKM. The CDR3 contains 14 residues. The DNA of the CDR3 is TGTGCCAGCAGTTTCCCACCGGGGATCTACGAGCAGTACTTC. It specifies CASSFPPGIYEQYF. Together with reference TRBV28 and TRBJ2-7, the CDR3 gives the full variable domain: DVKVTQSSRYLVKRTGEKVFLECVQDMDHENMFWYRQDPGLGLRLIYFSYDVKMKEKGDIPEGYSVSREKKERFSLILESASTNQTSMYLCASSFPPGIYEQYFGPGTRLTVT.